This TCR beta chain comes out of a study of cytomegalovirus exposure and HLA in healthy donors. Turning to this clone: Its antigen remains unidentified.

Findings and limits, study-wide: Highly shared sequence variants in one cluster were likely a sequencing artifact. Clonal expansion was found to be greater in HLA-associated TCR beta chains than in equally common others in a later analysis. When analyzed later, a missense DCLRE1C variant was found to be linked to TCR beta V- and J-gene trimming.

It was with 60 Vbeta and 13 Jbeta primers that the PCR ran. Sequencing used immunoSEQ multiplex PCR; TCRdb keeps in-frame clones, though not all of them. There are some 130,000 clones in the sample; roughly 80% occur only once, and roughly 3% lies in the top ten. This sequence was found in a male donor in good health and CMV-seronegative. The specimen was PBMCs.

CDR3 nucleotides: TGTGCCAGCAGTTTTCTAGCGGGGGGCGTAACAGATACGCAGTATTTT. This encodes CASSFLAGGVTDTQYF. This rearrangement joins TRBV27 to TRBJ2-3; 11 bases are shared with TRBD2. J was trimmed by 3 bases and V by 3 bases; bases with no gene match: 5. The V gene's germline CDR1 is MNHEY and CDR2 SMNVEV (reference sequence). The CDR3 contains 16 residues.